This T cell receptor beta chain was identified in a study of cytomegalovirus exposure and HLA in healthy donors. The PCR ran on 60 Vbeta and 13 Jbeta primers. Generated by immunoSEQ multiplex PCR, the TCRdb table keeps only in-frame clones and is missing some. Of 150,000 or so clones listed, approximately 81% are singletons. The CDR3 is made up of 16 amino acids. The clonotype originates from a young man in good health and CMV-seronegative. The chain recombines TRBV21-1 with TRBJ2-5; TRBD2, the table's D call, lacks a check against the DNA. TRBV21-1 is a documented pseudogene. The sequencing sample was made of PBMCs. The CDR3 region has the DNA TGTGCCAGCAGCATCGGGCTCGGGGAATTAAGGGAGACCCAGTACTTC. As protein: CASSIGLGELRETQYF.